This T cell receptor beta chain was sequenced for a study of cytomegalovirus exposure and HLA in healthy donors. CDR1 is MNHNS, CDR2 SASEGT, per germline. The V gene lost 2 bases and the J gene lost 3 bases, with 11 bases spanning the gap. The CDR3 totals 15 residues. Sequencing was performed with immunoSEQ multiplex PCR; in TCRdb, only in-frame clones are kept and a portion is missing. The sample records around 180,000 clones, around 84% being singletons. This clone has more than one count but fewer than ten. The specimen sequenced was PBMCs. This receptor was obtained from a man between 18 and 35 years old in good health and CMV-seropositive. The genes are TRBV6-1 and TRBJ1-3, with D unclear. CDR3 amino acids: CASSERTAGGNTIYF. The CDR3 DNA reads as TGTGCCAGCAGTGAAAGAACGGCAGGTGGAAACACCATATATTTT.